Below, one TCR beta chain is given with its context. Its antigen remains undetermined. No qualities accompany the bases; no much larger clone lies one base away. Collaborating institutions collected whole blood in K2EDTA tubes following their own protocols. For TCRbeta analysis, collaborator samples were shipped as frozen whole blood, as isolated PBMCs, or as DNA extracted from either sample type. The sample is drawn from a study of blood T cell repertoires in COVID-19 (dated by TCRdb to between 2020 and 2021). Describing the broader study: Samples from collaborators originated in the United States, Italy and Spain and spanned both the acute and convalescent phases of COVID-19. Where available, HLA class I and class II types were obtained from metadata supplied by the sample provider rather than from assay-based typing. The repertoires were released in a freely available public database meant as a resource for research on the immune response to SARS-CoV-2. The material from the prospective study consisted of cDNA or gDNA derived from T cells, B-cell-depleted T cells, or PBMCs. Deeply sampled blood TCRbeta repertoires from subjects exposed to, actively infected with, or recovered from COVID-19 were included in the dataset. Sample metadata almost always included a de-identified subject ID, COVID-19 status, age in years and sex. Samples were obtained from the ongoing ImmuneRACE study (first 160 participants) and from about 1,300 subjects provided by 6 global collaborators.

TCRbeta CDR3 regions were amplified from genomic DNA using the immunoSEQ Assay, a bias-controlled multiplex PCR. On the study's bioinformatics: Nucleated cell counts per sample were estimated from amplification of reference gene primers within the assay. To quantify the absolute abundance of each unique TCRbeta CDR3 rearrangement, sequence reads were collapsed and filtered. For each sample, productive Simpson clonality was calculated as the square root of Simpson's diversity index over productive rearrangements. Sourced from immuneACCESS, this table was stored by TCRdb with only in-frame sequences that have V and J called. A share of the clones is absent; for the studies checked, an unresolved V gene accounts for under half, and the remainder has no known explanation. The D gene and trimming were derived from the DNA, and the V and J assignments and clone size from that table. The sample table records about 250,000 clones; over 70% of these occur just once. The ten largest account for 5.7% of the sample.

Trimming removed 4 bases from V and 4 bases from J, leaving 11 bases between the germline ends. CDR3 length: 13 amino acids, cysteine to phenylalanine. The CDR3 DNA has 39 bases and is translated from base 1. For CDR1 and CDR2, the germline V gene lists SQVTM and ANQGSEA. Overall study outcomes, separate from this receptor: The quantity of clinical and demographic metadata differed by source and by participant and was supplied without curation.

Sequences were obtained from peripheral blood. The rearrangement combines TRBV29-1 with TRBJ2-1; the D gene is perhaps TRBD2, on 5 matching bases. The sequence came from a man older than 75 with acute or convalescent COVID-19. The CDR3: CSVVGRAYNEQFF. Here is the DNA: TGCAGCGTTGTGGGGAGAGCGTACAATGAGCAGTTCTTC.